Below are 16 T cell receptor beta chains sequenced from a single sample in a study of shared clonotypes between healthy human individuals. Profiled with immunoSEQ multiplex PCR; TCRdb holds only in-frame clones, not every one. The repertoire consists of 450,000 to 550,000 clones, with roughly 78% occurring once and the leading ten covering roughly 13%. The sequenced material came from PBMCs. Source of these receptors: a woman in her thirties or forties in good health. Some clones in this sample may be carry-over from other donors' samples.

The CDR3 coding sequence is TGTGCCAGCAGTGAACTTGGGGGACAGGGGGCTGAGCAGTTCTTC. Its translation is CASSELGGQGAEQFF. The rearrangement uses TRBV6-1 and TRBJ2-1; TRBD1 aligns across 12 bases. Unmatched junction bases numbered 5, after V lost 2 bases and J lost 9 bases. Germline CDR1 is MNHNS and CDR2 is SASEGT. The CDR3 totals 15 residues.

This chain links TRBV11-2 with TRBJ2-5, with 9 positions matching TRBD1. This CDR3 is 14 amino acids long. After removal of 5 bases from V and 4 bases from J, the junction contained 5 bases not matched to a gene. The germline gives CDR1 SGHAT, CDR2 FQNNGV. The CDR3 loop is CASSQGTGRETQYF. Written as DNA, the CDR3 is TGTGCCAGCAGCCAAGGGACAGGGAGAGAGACCCAGTACTTC.

This clone was seen a single time. The rearrangement joins TRBV7-2 to TRBJ1-6; TRBD1 matches 8 bases. CDR1 SGHTA and CDR2 FQGNSA come from the germline V gene. Unmatched junction bases numbered 4, after V lost 5 bases and J lost 4 bases. The CDR3 is 15 amino acids. CDR3 amino acids: CASSDTGGYNSPLHF. CDR3 DNA sequence: TGTGCCAGCAGCGACACAGGGGGATATAATTCACCCCTCCACTTT. Drawing the rest from reference TRBV7-2 and TRBJ1-6, the complete variable domain is GAGVSQSPSNKVTEKGKDVELRCDPISGHTALYWYRQSLGQGLEFLIYFQGNSAPDKSGLPSDRFSAERTGGSVSTLTIQRTQQEDSAVYLCASSDTGGYNSPLHFGNGTRLTVT.

The J gene is TRBJ2-7, the V gene TRBV6-5, with 12 bases fitting TRBD2. V lost 6 bases to trimming and J lost 3 bases; unmatched junction nucleotides: 3. The CDR3 totals 14 residues. Germline CDR1 reads MNHEY; CDR2 reads SVGAGI. DNA for the CDR3: TGTGCCAGCAGGCGGACTAGCGGGGTCTACGAGCAGTACTTC. It specifies CASRRTSGVYEQYF.

V usage is TRBV5-6 and J usage is TRBJ2-5; TRBD1 aligns across 9 bases. Trimming at V came to 3 bases and at J to 1 base, leaving 1 base not matched to a gene. The V gene's germline CDR1 is SGHDT and CDR2 YYEEEE. The length of the CDR3 is 14 residues. CDR3 coding DNA: TGTGCCAGCAGCTGGGGACAGGGCCAAGAGACCCAGTACTTC. Amino acids: CASSWGQGQETQYF. The full variable domain, with the rest looked up from reference TRBV5-6 and TRBJ2-5, is DAGVTQSPTHLIKTRGQQVTLRCSPKSGHDTVSWYQQALGQGPQFIFQYYEEEERQRGNFPDRFSGHQFPNYSSELNVNALLLGDSALYLCASSWGQGQETQYFGPGTRLLVL.

The chain links TRBV5-1 to TRBJ2-1; the match to TRBD2 covers 14 bases. The CDR3 length is 14 residues. Germline CDR1 and CDR2: SGHRS and YFSETQ. The junction had 9 bases not matched to a gene; V was cut back by 4 bases and J by 15 bases. As DNA, the CDR3 is TGCGCCAGCAGCCCGGGACTAGCGGGAGAATGGGGGTTCTTC. Translated: CASSPGLAGEWGFF.

This sequence joins TRBV9 and TRBJ1-4; 7 bases map to TRBD1. This CDR3 is built from 14 residues. The trim removed 2 bases at V and 7 bases at J, leaving 5 bases unmatched. Germline CDR1 and CDR2: SGDLS and YYNGEE. CDR3 nucleotide sequence: TGTGCCAGCAGCGTGGAGGGGGCAGGTGAAAAACTGTTTTTT. Translating it yields CASSVEGAGEKLFF.

This clone was seen only a few times. This CDR3 reads CSVGTGGSGYTF. CDR3 DNA: TGCAGCGTCGGGACAGGGGGCTCTGGCTACACCTTC. The J gene is TRBJ1-2, the V gene TRBV29-1, with TRBD1 identical over 12 bases. Germline CDR1 is SQVTM and CDR2 is ANQGSEA. The CDR3 runs to 12 residues. J gave up 7 bases and V 6 bases, and 3 bases lay outside the gene matches.

The table lists this clone with a few counts. This chain joins TRBV6-1 and TRBJ1-1; TRBD1 agrees at 7 bases. Germline trimming cut 7 bases from V and 3 bases from J; bases unmatched to any gene: 8. Germline V gives CDR1 MNHNS, CDR2 SASEGT. CDR3 length equals 14 residues. CDR3 amino acids: CASNQEQGYTEAFF. Here the CDR3 DNA reads TGTGCCAGCAACCAGGAACAGGGGTACACTGAAGCTTTCTTT.

With regard to this clone: A clone one base away is much larger, so this may be a read error. The gene calls are TRBV13 and TRBJ1-2; no reliable D call. Trimming took 0 bases from V and 0 from J, leaving 2 bases between them. Germline values: CDR1 PRHDT, CDR2 FYEKMQ (reference sequence). This CDR3 contains 13 residues. CDR3 DNA: TGTGCCAGCAGCTTAGGGGCTAACTATGGCTACACCTTC. It codes for CASSLGANYGYTF. Together with reference TRBV13 and TRBJ1-2, the CDR3 gives the full variable domain: AAGVIQSPRHLIKEKRETATLKCYPIPRHDTVYWYQQGPGQDPQFLISFYEKMQSDKGSIPDRFSAQQFSDYHSELNMSSLELGDSALYFCASSLGANYGYTFGSGTRLTVV.

A note on this clone: The sample has other DNA sequences that encode this CDR3 too. The V and J genes are TRBV5-1 and TRBJ2-7; D may be TRBD1 or TRBD2 (5 bases each). Per the germline V gene, CDR1 is SGHRS and CDR2 is YFSETQ. V was trimmed by 4 bases and J by 2 bases, leaving 13 bases between them. CDR3 length: 14 residues. In DNA form, the CDR3 reads TGCGCCAGCAGCCCCGGGACGGGCACCTACGAGCAGTACTTC. As protein: CASSPGTGTYEQYF. The entire variable domain, with the rest obtained from reference TRBV5-1 and TRBJ2-7, is as follows: KAGVTQTPRYLIKTRGQQVTLSCSPISGHRSVSWYQQTPGQGLQFLFEYFSETQRNKGNFPGRFSGRQFSNSRSEMNVSTLELGDSALYLCASSPGTGTYEQYFGPGTRLTVT.

V usage is TRBV7-3 and J usage is TRBJ2-1; 11 bases fit TRBD2. V lost 5 bases and J lost 13; bases outside the gene matches: 7. Germline CDR1 SGHTA, CDR2 FQGTGA. The CDR3 contains 13 residues. DNA for the CDR3: TGTGCCAGCAGCCCCACTAGCGGGAGCTCACAGTTCTTC. As protein: CASSPTSGSSQFF.

J is TRBJ2-4 and V is TRBV28; possibly TRBD1 or TRBD2 for D (5 bases each). This CDR3 comprises 14 residues. Trimming stripped 7 bases from V and 3 bases from J, with 13 bases between. Per the germline V gene, CDR1 is MDHEN and CDR2 is SYDVKM. CDR3 DNA: TGTGCCAGCATCCCGACAGACTACAAAAACATTCAGTACTTC. Encoded protein: CASIPTDYKNIQYF.

With regard to this clone: The junction departs from the called germline gene at one end, perhaps through a read error. The CDR3 nucleotides read TGCAGCGTCGCCAAGGACAGCTCCTATAATGCACCCCTCCACTTT. Its translation: CSVAKDSSYNAPLHF. This chain uses TRBV29-1 with TRBJ1-6, with D perhaps TRBD1 (6 bases). Germline V gives CDR1 SQVTM, CDR2 ANQGSEA. The CDR3 spans 15 residues.

The chain employs TRBV5-1 and TRBJ2-1, with 9 bases identical to TRBD2. Germline assignment: CDR1 SGHRS and CDR2 YFSETQ. Trimming removed 4 bases from V and 7 bases from J; junction bases left unmatched: 12. The CDR3 runs to 16 residues. The CDR3 loop reads CASSIRGAGGDNEQFF. The CDR3 coding sequence is TGCGCCAGCAGCATCAGGGGAGCGGGAGGTGATAATGAGCAGTTCTTC.

The chain has TRBV4-1 and TRBJ1-1, with D hard to call. The V and J ends lost 4 bases and 10 bases respectively, with 19 bases between them. Germline CDR1 and CDR2: MGHRA and YSYEKL. CDR3 length: 14 amino acids. CDR3 sequence reads: CASSRPGSGDRAFF. CDR3 bases: TGCGCCAGCAGCCGCCCCGGGTCGGGAGACCGAGCTTTCTTT.